One sample yielded the 3 T cell receptor beta chains listed below, sequenced in a study of memory CD4+ T cells and cytomegalovirus serostatus. The sort gate was single viable CD3+CD4+CD8-CD45RO+ cells for memory CD4+ T cells. The table came from immunoSEQ multiplex PCR; TCRdb's copy has only in-frame clones and leaves some out. The sample has about 45,000 clones, 60% to 80% seen once. The sequenced sample was memory CD4+ T cells from blood. The origin of the receptors is an adult in good health and CMV-seronegative.

V is TRBV27 and J is TRBJ1-3; D unresolved. V was pared by 6 bases and J by 0 bases, with 6 bases between. This CDR3 has 13 amino acids. The V gene's germline CDR1 is MNHEY and CDR2 SMNVEV (reference sequence). The CDR3 DNA reads as TGTGCCAGCAGGTTCGCCTCTGGAAACACCATATATTTT. It encodes CASRFASGNTIYF.

The CDR3 protein is CASSFGTGINGYTF. The CDR3 nucleotides read TGTGCCAGCAGTTTCGGGACAGGGATCAATGGCTACACCTTC. The chain recombines TRBV27 with TRBJ1-2; 9 bases line up with TRBD1. Trimming removed 3 bases from V and 6 bases from J; junction bases left unmatched: 5. This CDR3 has 14 residues. Germline V CDR1 and CDR2: MNHEY, SMNVEV (reference sequence).

The chain recombines TRBV7-2 with TRBJ1-6; D gene ambiguous. Germline V lookup: CDR1 SGHTA, CDR2 FQGNSA. V was trimmed by 4 bases and J by 7 bases, leaving 8 bases between them. The CDR3 is 13 residues long. CDR3 sequence: CASSSRANSPLHF. In nucleotides, the CDR3 is TGTGCCAGCAGCTCGAGGGCGAATTCACCCCTCCACTTT.